This T cell receptor (beta chain) was captured in a study of identical twins (dated by TCRdb to 2016 to 2018). A note on the overall study: The study deep-sequenced TCR alpha and beta repertoires from monozygotic twins, unrelated adults of various ages and cord blood to test whether fetal clonotypes persist. To rule out contamination, the twin experiments were replicated at different times with different library preparation protocols. Broader findings and caveats from the paper: Because the same donors could not be followed over many years, the conclusions depended on cross-sectional statistical analysis. Excess twin sharing in beta out-of-frame sequences was weaker because fewer shared sequences lowered the signal-to-noise ratio. Out-of-frame TCR alpha sharing in monozygotic twins was systematically underestimated by recombination models, whereas sharing between unrelated individuals was in agreement with the recombination models. Compared with coincidental sharing between unrelated individuals, out-of-frame TCR alpha sequences shared between twins showed an excess of sequences with low generation probability. Invariant T cells such as MAIT and iNKT could partly confound zero-insertion analyses, though diverse VJ usage argued against this for most clonotypes. Abundant cord blood beta clonotypes had fewer insertions, young adult naive repertoires showed a similar but weaker trend, and memory repertoires showed no such trend.

The library was prepared using 5' RACE. TCRdb records Illumina HiSeq 2000 as the sequencer. A universal primer binding site was introduced by template switching, and a unique molecular identifier was present in the final cDNA, enabling accurate counting of TCR cDNA molecules. Specific primers in the conserved constant-segment region were used to synthesize first-strand cDNA for TCR alpha and beta chains. Each cDNA library was double barcoded, with a SMART-Mk sample barcode plus Illumina barcodes, to control for contamination. Two successive PCR steps introduced TruSeq adapter sequences along with Illumina sample barcodes. The Illumina HiSeq platform was used with custom primers to sequence TCR alpha and beta cDNA libraries. As for how the authors treated the data: Raw reads were processed with MiGEC to extract unique molecular identifiers, and MiXCR was used to determine CDR3 positions. Recombination models were inferred per individual with the repgenHMM and IGoR tools using an EM algorithm. The tcR package in R was used for shared clonotype analysis, with sharing normalized by the product of cloneset sizes. Out-of-frame nonproductive sequences were analyzed to study raw recombination free of thymic and clonal selection effects. Clones were called with MiXCR by TCRdb after fastp trimmed the public reads at Q25, and only in-frame beta chains were retained. Entries are consolidated by CDR3 protein sequence, retaining the most common genes and DNA. TCRdb's processing, not the authors' own work, is the source of the V and J calls. This sample comprises about 570,000 distinct CDR3 sequences, just under 10% of them detected only once. Clones ranked in the top ten supply 2.5% to 3.5% of the sample.

This clonotype has just a few counts. No cognate antigen has been identified for it. No per-base quality is available; no much larger clone lies one base away. All donors were healthy Caucasians. The twin cohort consisted of three pairs of female monozygotic twins, all aged roughly 18 to 29 years. The RNA used for TCR libraries was isolated from peripheral blood mononuclear cells. A further study also used this sample, focusing on yellow fever vaccine responses in identical twins. As that second paper reports: According to the authors, in identical twins the way T cells responded to vaccination appeared partly convergent and partly personalized. In the study, vaccine-responding T cell clones were precisely tracked in identical twins.

The receptor was isolated from a young woman in good health. The specimen sequenced was PBMCs.

The DNA sequence is as follows: TGTGCCAGCAGCTTCGGACAGGGACGGGACACCGGGGAGCTGTTTTTT. Its protein product is CASSFGQGRDTGELFF. This chain is built from TRBV7-9 and TRBJ2-2, with TRBD1 matching 8 junction bases. The CDR3 sequence holds 16 residues, the cysteine and phenylalanine included. The retained sequence is limited to the CDR3, 48 bases, with the frame set at the first base. In the germline V gene (reference sequence), CDR1 corresponds to SEHNR and CDR2 to FQNEAQ. V loses 3 bases at its end and J loses 3 bases; junction bases beyond the gene matches: 6.